This T cell receptor beta chain was retrieved from a study of shared clonotypes between healthy human individuals. Methods used by the authors: Junction-only sequences produced by ImmunoSEQ had no quality scores, so filtering differed. Here immunoSEQ multiplex PCR was the method, and the copy in TCRdb shows in-frame clones only, minus some. V and J calls and clone size come straight from that table; D and trimming were deduced from the DNA. Found here are roughly 2.1 million clones, about 92% of them singletons; the top ten hold under 2%. The V and J ends lost 2 bases and 0 bases respectively, with 22 bases between them. There are 19 residues in the CDR3. CDR1 is SGHDN, CDR2 FVKESK, per germline. Terminally differentiated effector memory CD45RA+ cells were left out of the naive CD8 fraction, which was CD45RO-negative and positively selected for CCR7. Study-wide results and limits: Non-shared clonotypes had lower generation probabilities than those shared by all four donors. Deeper or shallower sequencing was expected to change how clonotypes are shared among donors. Sharing across four donors was highest in naive CD4 (around 5%) and lowest in memory CD8 (about 0.4%).

Worth noting for this clone: Its antigen is not identified.

This chain uses TRBV14 with TRBJ1-2; no definite D call. Sequencing was performed on naive CD8+ T cells from PBMCs. This sequence was found in a man younger than 30 in good health. Some clones in this sample may be carry-over from other donors' samples. CDR3 DNA sequence: TGTGCCAGCAGCCAAAGATATGGTGACTCCTTGGATGCTAACTATGGCTACACCTTC. It yields the protein CASSQRYGDSLDANYGYTF. Together with reference TRBV14 and TRBJ1-2, the CDR3 gives the full variable domain: EAGVTQFPSHSVIEKGQTVTLRCDPISGHDNLYWYRRVMGKEIKFLLHFVKESKQDESGMPNNRFLAERTGGTYSTLKVQPAELEDSGVYFCASSQRYGDSLDANYGYTFGSGTRLTVV.